This TCR beta chain was identified during a study of T-cell reconstitution after alpha-beta-depleted transplantation in children. The study, taken as a whole, reports: Reports say that about two months after transplant, the alpha-beta T cells came out of several hundred graft clones that had expanded. One year post-transplant, T-cell counts and diversity were largely derived from T cells produced anew.

Unique molecular identifiers were used to barcode this TCRbeta library. MiXCR, applied by TCRdb to the PCR reads, yields one record per CDR3 protein. The profile shows fewer than 500,000 distinct CDR3 sequences, around 46% of them singletons. There are a few counts of this clonotype. The antigen is undetermined. The CDR3 is made up of 14 amino acids. CDR1 and CDR2 from the germline V gene are MNHNS and SASEGT. Trimming stripped 6 bases from V and 7 bases from J, with 18 bases between. This clonotype originated in a girl under 10 years old with aplastic anemia, due to receive a stem cell transplant. The source material was PBMCs, sampled before TCRalphabeta/CD19-depleted stem cell transplant. The V gene is TRBV6-1, the J gene TRBJ2-5; D possibly corresponds to TRBD2 (6 bases). The CDR3 bases are TGTGCCAGCAGGAACCAGGCGGGGATAGGGACCCAGTACTTC. Protein product: CASRNQAGIGTQYF.